These 25 T cell receptor beta chains share one sample of origin, sequenced in a study of T-cell reconstitution after alpha-beta-depleted transplantation in children. Unique molecular identifiers featured in how the TCRbeta library was prepared. From the PCR reads, TCRdb called clonotypes with MiXCR, one entry per CDR3 protein. The sample holds roughly 220,000 distinct CDR3 sequences, about 8.7% seen once. The material sequenced was PBMCs, mostly from graft donor cells, taken 360 days after TCRalphabeta/CD19-depleted stem cell transplant. These receptors all stem from a male patient aged 2 to 10 who had a stem cell transplant for acute myeloid leukemia, so the T cells may come from the graft donor.

The table lists this clonotype with a few counts. The chain carries TRBV5-1 and TRBJ2-1; 12 bases line up with TRBD2. The J segment lost 4 bases and the V segment lost 0 bases, leaving 5 bases of the junction unmatched. The CDR3 totals 17 residues. The germline gives CDR1 SGHRS, CDR2 YFSETQ. DNA for the CDR3: TGCGCCAGCAGCTTGGGGGCTAGCGGGGGGGCTTACAATGAGCAGTTCTTC. It yields the protein CASSLGASGGAYNEQFF.

This clonotype was observed a handful of times. The chain joins TRBV6-5 to TRBJ2-2, with 11 bases lining up with TRBD2. V lost 2 bases to trimming and J lost 0 bases; unmatched junction nucleotides: 8. CDR1 and CDR2 from the germline V gene are MNHEY and SVGAGI. This CDR3 region has 19 residues. CDR3 nucleotide sequence: TGTGCCAGCAGTTACGATTCACTAGCGGGGGCCGCGAACACCGGGGAGCTGTTTTTT. Translated: CASSYDSLAGAANTGELFF.

This clonotype was found many times. V is TRBV12-3 or TRBV12-4 and J is TRBJ1-3; no reliable D call. The CDR3 loop spans 15 amino acids. Between the trimmed V and J ends, which lost 6 bases and 0 bases, there was a span of 12 bases. CDR3 in amino acids: CASRAFRVSGNTIYF. The CDR3 region has the DNA TGTGCCAGCAGGGCCTTCAGAGTCTCTGGAAACACCATATATTTT.

This clonotype was found many times. The V call is TRBV12-3 or TRBV12-4, the J call TRBJ2-7, with no clear D. The CDR3 runs 12 residues. The V and J ends lost 0 bases and 6 bases respectively, with 6 bases between them. CDR3 coding DNA: TGTGCCAGCAGTTTAGCTCCTTCCGAGCAGTACTTC. Its protein is CASSLAPSEQYF.

The gene calls are TRBV19 and TRBJ1-2; D possibly corresponds to TRBD1 (5 bases). Germline V CDR1 and CDR2: LNHDA, SQIVND (reference sequence). This CDR3 spans 14 amino acids. V was pared by 3 bases and J by 7 bases, with 15 bases between. The CDR3 bases are TGTGCCAGTAGTATCCAGGGCGAGGTCTCTGGCTACACCTTC. Translating it yields CASSIQGEVSGYTF. Based on the CDR3 plus reference TRBV19 and TRBJ1-2, the full variable domain is DGGITQSPKYLFRKEGQNVTLSCEQNLNHDAMYWYRQDPGQGLRLIYYSQIVNDFQKGDIAEGYSVSREKKESFPLTVTSAQKNPTAFYLCASSIQGEVSGYTFGSGTRLTVV.

This clonotype was recorded a few times. The chain is built from TRBV6-1 and TRBJ2-1; 7 nucleotides agree with TRBD2. This CDR3 is 17 amino acids long. Germline assignment: CDR1 MNHNS and CDR2 SASEGT. The J segment lost 0 bases and the V segment lost 6 bases, leaving 11 bases of the junction unmatched. The DNA for the CDR3 is TGTGCCAGCAGCTTGCTAGCGGCTTATAACTCCTACAATGAGCAGTTCTTC. Residues: CASSLLAAYNSYNEQFF.

This clonotype was picked up many times. The chain joins TRBV20-1 to TRBJ2-3; 10 nucleotides match TRBD2. V lost 0 bases and J lost 4; bases outside the gene matches: 4. CDR3 length equals 15 residues. In germline, CDR1 is DFQATT, CDR2 SNEGSKA (reference sequence). The CDR3, as DNA: TGCAGTGCTAGAGACCTAGCGGGAGCGGCAGATACGCAGTATTTT. This gives the protein CSARDLAGAADTQYF.

In this sample, this clonotype turned up a few times. The gene calls are TRBV20-1 and TRBJ2-7; the D call may be TRBD1 or TRBD2 (5 bases each). Germline CDR1 DFQATT, CDR2 SNEGSKA (reference sequence). Trimming removed 0 bases from V and 6 bases from J, with 18 bases in between. This CDR3 region has 15 residues. The CDR3: CSARDRILPRGEQYF. In DNA, the CDR3 is TGCAGTGCTAGAGATCGGATACTCCCGAGGGGCGAGCAGTACTTC.

V and J are TRBV20-1 and TRBJ2-7; TRBD1 or TRBD2 may be the D gene (5 bases each). The V end lost 0 bases, the J end lost 1 base, and 10 bases lay between the germline ends. The CDR3 covers 14 residues. Germline V gene lookup returns CDR1 DFQATT and CDR2 SNEGSKA (reference sequence). The CDR3 region has the DNA TGCAGTGCTAGAGACCGGGACCGTTCCTACGAGCAGTACGTC. It yields the protein CSARDRDRSYEQYV.

CDR3: CASSQQAAREAFF. CDR3 DNA sequence: TGTGCCAGCAGCCAACAGGCTGCCAGGGAAGCTTTCTTT. This chain links TRBV7-2 with TRBJ1-1; D possibly corresponds to TRBD1 (5 bases). CDR3 length: 13 amino acids. The germline V gene has CDR1 SGHTA and CDR2 FQGNSA. V lost 5 bases and J lost 8, with 15 bases in between.

This chain connects TRBV5-1 to TRBJ1-5, with D possibly matching TRBD1 (5 bases). This CDR3 has 13 residues. V was trimmed by 4 bases and J by 9 bases, leaving 14 bases between them. The V gene's germline CDR1 is SGHRS and CDR2 YFSETQ. The CDR3 reads CASSLLGGAPQHF. For the CDR3, the DNA is TGCGCCAGCAGCCTACTTGGGGGTGCGCCCCAGCATTTT. The variable domain in full, with the rest retrieved from reference TRBV5-1 and TRBJ1-5, is KAGVTQTPRYLIKTRGQQVTLSCSPISGHRSVSWYQQTPGQGLQFLFEYFSETQRNKGNFPGRFSGRQFSNSRSEMNVSTLELGDSALYLCASSLLGGAPQHFGDGTRLSIL.

The chain employs TRBV4-2 and TRBJ2-5; D is unclear. The length of the CDR3 is 12 residues. CDR1 and CDR2 from the germline V gene are LGHNA and YNFKEQ. With 4 bases removed from V and 4 bases from J, the gap between germline ends came to 7 bases. The CDR3 DNA sequence: TGTGCCAGCAGCCCCACGCTAGAGACCCAGTACTTC. It translates to CASSPTLETQYF.

Many counts were recorded for this clonotype. The chain links TRBV10-3 to TRBJ2-2; maybe TRBD1 (6 bases). The germline V gene encodes CDR1 ENHRY and CDR2 SYGVKD. The CDR3 runs to 13 residues. Between the trimmed V and J ends, which lost 6 bases and 2 bases, there was a span of 7 bases. The CDR3 DNA reads as TGTGCCATCAGACAGGGTAACACCGGGGAGCTGTTTTTT. Amino acid sequence: CAIRQGNTGELFF.

This clonotype was picked up many times. The gene calls are TRBV11-2 and TRBJ2-7; D gene uncertain. The CDR3 extends over 13 amino acids. Germline V gene data show CDR1 as SGHAT and CDR2 as FQNNGV. The V end was cut by 0 bases, the J end by 6 bases, with 9 bases between. This CDR3 reads CASSLDRLGEQYF. CDR3 in DNA: TGTGCCAGCAGCTTAGATCGTCTTGGCGAGCAGTACTTC.

This clonotype occurred a few times. This sequence joins TRBV6-5 and TRBJ1-3, with D possibly matching TRBD1 (5 bases). The CDR3 is 17 amino acids. CDR1 and CDR2 from the germline V gene are MNHEY and SVGAGI. Deletions cut 6 bases from V and 0 bases from J, with 18 bases between. Here the CDR3 DNA reads TGTGCCAGCAGGCTAGCGGGACGGTTGAACTCTGGAAACACCATATATTTT. This gives the protein CASRLAGRLNSGNTIYF.

The chain links TRBV3-1 to TRBJ1-2, with 8 positions matching TRBD1. Germline CDR1 LGHDT, CDR2 YNNKEL (reference sequence). The CDR3 spans 14 residues. Germline trimming cut 0 bases from V and 3 bases from J; bases unmatched to any gene: 0. The CDR3 DNA follows: TGTGCCAGCAGCCAAGAGGGACAGGACTATGGCTACACCTTC. This sequence encodes CASSQEGQDYGYTF.

This clonotype has a count of ten or more. The chain links TRBV6-5 to TRBJ2-3; no clear D. V lost 4 bases and J 0 bases, leaving 11 bases between the germline ends. The CDR3 contains 15 residues. Germline CDR1 reads MNHEY; CDR2 reads SVGAGI. CDR3 sequence (DNA): TGTGCCAGCAGTTTCCAGCGCGCTAGCACAGATACGCAGTATTTT. Its translation is CASSFQRASTDTQYF.

In its sample, this clonotype was seen a few times. This chain uses TRBV4-1 with TRBJ2-4, with TRBD1 matching 9 bases. V shed 0 bases, J shed 0 bases, and the junction held 0 bases outside the gene matches. The length of the CDR3 is 16 residues. Germline loops: CDR1 MGHRA, CDR2 YSYEKL. The CDR3 protein is CASSQEQGAAKNIQYF. The DNA for the CDR3 is TGCGCCAGCAGCCAAGAACAGGGGGCAGCCAAAAACATTCAGTACTTC.

This clonotype has only a few counts. CDR3 sequence (DNA): TGCGCCAGCCTACTAGCGGGGGGCCGTGAGGATGAGCAGTTCTTC. Translating it yields CASLLAGGREDEQFF. The chain uses TRBV5-1 and TRBJ2-1, with TRBD2 matching over 12 bases. Losses at the gene ends were 7 bases for V and 8 bases for J; bases not matched to a gene: 10. The CDR3 is 15 amino acids. CDR1 and CDR2 from the germline V gene are SGHRS and YFSETQ.

In this sample, this clonotype turned up many times. V usage is TRBV7-9 and J usage is TRBJ2-7; D not resolved. The germline CDR1 and CDR2 sequences are SEHNR and FQNEAQ (reference sequence). V shed 4 bases and J shed 3 bases, with 4 bases lying between them. The CDR3 is 11 amino acids. The CDR3 DNA follows: TGTGCCAGCAGCTATGACTACGAGCAGTACTTC. Its protein is CASSYDYEQYF.

This clonotype was found many times. The J gene is TRBJ1-2, the V gene TRBV7-9; 7 bases align to TRBD1. The CDR3 length is 14 residues. The V gene's germline CDR1 is SEHNR and CDR2 FQNEAQ (reference sequence). V dropped 8 bases and J dropped 0; count of bases not matched to a gene: 6. CDR3: CASRRDSPNYGYTF. The DNA of the CDR3 is TGTGCCAGCCGGAGGGACAGCCCTAACTATGGCTACACCTTC. The full variable domain, in which reference TRBV7-9 and TRBJ1-2 provide the parts outside the CDR3, is DTGVSQNPRHKITKRGQNVTFRCDPISEHNRLYWYRQTLGQGPEFLTYFQNEAQLEKSRLLSDRFSAERPKGSFSTLEIQRTEQGDSAMYLCASRRDSPNYGYTFGSGTRLTVV.

J is TRBJ2-7 and V is TRBV25-1, with TRBD2 matching 10 bases. Germline CDR1 is MGHDK and CDR2 is SYGVNS. The CDR3 has 14 residues. The J segment lost 5 bases and the V segment lost 5 bases, leaving 6 bases of the junction unmatched. The CDR3 coding sequence is TGTGCCAGCAGTCTAGCGGGAGCCAAGAACGAGCAGTACTTC. Translation gives CASSLAGAKNEQYF.

Notes on this clonotype: A read error may be the cause here, since a much bigger clone is one base away. This sequence joins TRBV6-1 and TRBJ2-3; D may match TRBD1 or TRBD2 (5 bases each). This CDR3 spans 14 amino acids. Germline-derived CDR1 and CDR2 are MNHNS and SASEGT. In DNA, the CDR3 is TGTGCCAGCACCCGAGGGCAGGACACAGATGCGCAGTATTTT. Amino acid sequence: CASTRGQDTDAQYF.

This chain connects TRBV12-3 or TRBV12-4 to TRBJ1-1; the match to TRBD1 covers 12 bases. V lost 7 bases and J lost 7; bases outside the gene matches: 22. This CDR3 has 19 amino acids. This CDR3 is CASTGRGQGAAKKWLEAFF. In DNA, the CDR3 is TGTGCCAGCACCGGAAGGGGACAGGGGGCCGCAAAAAAGTGGCTTGAAGCTTTCTTT.

Comment on this clonotype: This sequence may be a read error, since a much larger clone differs from it by one base. The CDR3 does not close with the conserved phenylalanine or tryptophan, likely indicating a read error. This chain joins TRBV29-1 and TRBJ2-4; D is undetermined. V shed 4 bases and J shed 0 bases, with 13 bases lying between them. Germline V gene sequence: CDR1 SQVTM, CDR2 ANQGSEA. This CDR3 has 15 residues. This chain's CDR3 is CSVGAGRLAKNIQYY. The CDR3 bases are TGCAGCGTTGGGGCAGGAAGACTAGCCAAAAACATTCAGTACTAC.